The rows below give T cell receptor beta chains drawn from one sample of a study of shared clonotypes between healthy human individuals. The protocol was immunoSEQ multiplex PCR, while the TCRdb copy is restricted to in-frame clones and leaves out a portion. The sample comprises 950,000 to 1,300,000 clones, 60% to 80% of which are singletons, and over 1.3% rests with the top ten. Sequenced: memory CD4+ T cells sorted from blood. The origin of the receptors is a man younger than 30 in good health. The conserved cysteine and the conserved F or W are not part of the CDR3 here. The D gene is left open where the match is weak.

v_call: TRBV20-1; cdr3_length: 9; j_call: TRBJ2-7; d_call: NA; cdr3_aa: SAQRQYEQY
v_call: TRBV9; cdr3_length: 12; j_call: TRBJ2-2; d_call: NA; cdr3_aa: ASSHTANTGELF
v_call: TRBV7-2; cdr3_length: 13; j_call: TRBJ2-2; d_call: NA; cdr3_aa: ASSRGLSSTGELF
v_call: TRBV28; cdr3_length: 13; j_call: TRBJ1-5; d_call: NA; cdr3_aa: ASSLVQGPNQPQH
v_call: TRBV21-1; cdr3_length: 12; j_call: TRBJ1-6; d_call: NA; cdr3_aa: ASSLREPNSPLH
v_call: TRBV5-6; cdr3_length: 13; j_call: TRBJ2-1; d_call: TRBD2; cdr3_aa: ASSYGTSGIREQF
v_call: TRBV28; cdr3_length: 12; j_call: TRBJ2-7; d_call: NA; cdr3_aa: ASLAGTVSYEQY
v_call: TRBV7-9; cdr3_length: 10; j_call: TRBJ2-4; d_call: NA; cdr3_aa: ASIGTGNIQY
v_call: TRBV7-9; cdr3_length: 11; j_call: TRBJ2-3; d_call: NA; cdr3_aa: ASSLASTDTQY
v_call: TRBV11-2; cdr3_length: 15; j_call: TRBJ2-7; d_call: NA; cdr3_aa: ASSLEKGGRYSYEQY
v_call: TRBV4-3; cdr3_length: 12; j_call: TRBJ2-4; d_call: NA; cdr3_aa: ASSQDQGTNIQY
v_call: TRBV19; cdr3_length: 13; j_call: TRBJ1-6; d_call: NA; cdr3_aa: ASSTSEGVASPLH
v_call: TRBV28; cdr3_length: 10; j_call: TRBJ2-2; d_call: NA; cdr3_aa: ASSSNTGELF
v_call: TRBV10-1; cdr3_length: 12; j_call: TRBJ2-3; d_call: NA; cdr3_aa: ASSDRDFYSSQY
v_call: TRBV6-5; cdr3_length: 13; j_call: TRBJ2-7; d_call: NA; cdr3_aa: ASSSTGTLTNRQY
v_call: TRBV5-4; cdr3_length: 13; j_call: TRBJ2-7; d_call: TRBD2; cdr3_aa: ASSLATSGGNEQY
v_call: TRBV9; cdr3_length: 14; j_call: TRBJ2-2; d_call: NA; cdr3_aa: ASSVATGQYAGELF
v_call: TRBV9; cdr3_length: 12; j_call: TRBJ2-3; d_call: NA; cdr3_aa: ASSVDLSTDTQY
v_call: TRBV21-1; cdr3_length: 13; j_call: TRBJ2-6; d_call: NA; cdr3_aa: ASRQRSSGANVLT
v_call: TRBV28; cdr3_length: 13; j_call: TRBJ1-2; d_call: NA; cdr3_aa: ASSSQGGNLYGYT
v_call: TRBV2; cdr3_length: 12; j_call: TRBJ2-5; d_call: TRBD1; cdr3_aa: ATAKDRNQETQY
v_call: TRBV29-1; cdr3_length: 11; j_call: TRBJ1-2; d_call: NA; cdr3_aa: SVEGYGSYGYT
v_call: TRBV5-4; cdr3_length: 13; j_call: TRBJ1-6; d_call: TRBD1; cdr3_aa: ASSSDRGTHSPLH
v_call: TRBV19; cdr3_length: 11; j_call: TRBJ2-7; d_call: NA; cdr3_aa: ASSIGQSYEQY
v_call: TRBV6-5; cdr3_length: 12; j_call: TRBJ1-2; d_call: NA; cdr3_aa: ASSSAATNYGYT
v_call: TRBV9; cdr3_length: 12; j_call: TRBJ2-7; d_call: NA; cdr3_aa: ASSVDAISYEQY
v_call: TRBV18; cdr3_length: 15; j_call: TRBJ2-2; d_call: TRBD1; cdr3_aa: ASSPPTGGESTGELF
v_call: TRBV19; cdr3_length: 14; j_call: TRBJ1-1; d_call: TRBD1; cdr3_aa: ASISSRTGMNTEAF
v_call: TRBV6-6; cdr3_length: 13; j_call: TRBJ2-3; d_call: NA; cdr3_aa: ASTSTPQNTDTQY
v_call: TRBV4-1; cdr3_length: 14; j_call: TRBJ1-2; d_call: NA; cdr3_aa: ASSQDWQGKGYGYT
v_call: TRBV28; cdr3_length: 13; j_call: TRBJ1-5; d_call: NA; cdr3_aa: ASTLSGPPYQPQH
v_call: TRBV4-3; cdr3_length: 15; j_call: TRBJ2-5; d_call: NA; cdr3_aa: ASSQDLGTIVQETQY